Here is one T cell receptor beta chain with its context. Antigen unknown. V was trimmed by 3 bases and J by 6 bases, leaving 9 bases between them. CDR1 DFQATT and CDR2 SNEGSKA come from the germline V gene (reference sequence). The CDR3 runs to 11 residues. This sample was taken from a study of graft-versus-host responses after intestinal transplantation. The method was immunoSEQ multiplex PCR; TCRdb's version includes in-frame clones alone and lacks a portion of them. The sample shows 90,000 to 130,000 clones, around 90% of them seen only once. This chain joins TRBV20-1 and TRBJ2-7; D remains ambiguous. This specimen consisted of unstimulated CD4+ T cells sorted from spleen or lymph node cells, obtained before transplant. The TCR comes from a human donor who was the organ donor for an intestinal transplant. In DNA form, the CDR3 reads TGCAGTGCTAGTCCCTCCCGCGAGCAGTACTTC. This gives the protein CSASPSREQYF.